What follows are 20 T cell receptor beta chains derived from one specimen sequenced in a study of blood T cell repertoires in COVID-19. Clones were read by immunoSEQ multiplex PCR, and TCRdb kept only the in-frame ones, dropping some. The data contain under 200,000 clones, roughly nine tenths of them singletons. Sequences were obtained from PBMCs or T cells enriched from blood (not recorded which). The receptors were gathered from a woman between 40 and 55 years old in a cohort exposed to, infected with or recovered from COVID-19 (not recorded which).

The chain employs TRBV2 and TRBJ1-2; 7 bases map to TRBD1. CDR1 and CDR2 (germline): SNHLY, FYNNEI. The trim removed 5 bases at V and 2 bases at J, leaving 5 bases unmatched. This CDR3 contains 14 residues. The CDR3 DNA reads TGTGCCAGCAGTCCGGACAGGAACAACTATGGCTACACCTTC. Protein: CASSPDRNNYGYTF.

The J gene is TRBJ2-6, the V gene TRBV27, with a weak D call TRBD1 (5 bases). Germline lookup yields CDR1 MNHEY and CDR2 SMNVEV (reference sequence). The length of the CDR3 is 17 residues. V dropped 6 bases and J dropped 0 bases, with 15 bases sitting between them. The chain's CDR3 is CASSPLGVSSGANVLTF. Written as DNA, the CDR3 is TGTGCCAGCAGCCCCCTAGGGGTGTCCTCTGGGGCCAACGTCCTGACTTTC.

J is TRBJ2-7 and V is TRBV5-8; the match to TRBD1 covers 10 bases. The CDR3 loop spans 14 amino acids. Germline values: CDR1 SGHTS, CDR2 YDEGEE. The trim removed 4 bases at V and 3 bases at J, leaving 4 bases unmatched. The CDR3 DNA sequence: TGTGCCAGCAGCCCAGGGACAGGGGTCTACGAGCAGTACTTC. This sequence encodes CASSPGTGVYEQYF.

The chain links TRBV11-2 to TRBJ1-2; D uncertain. This CDR3 has 13 amino acids. V lost 5 bases to trimming and J lost 6 bases, with 13 bases between them. Germline V gives CDR1 SGHAT, CDR2 FQNNGV. The CDR3 protein is CASSLTPLHGYTF. CDR3 DNA sequence: TGTGCCAGCAGCCTGACTCCACTCCATGGCTACACCTTC.

The chain uses TRBV3-1 (or the pseudogene TRBV3-2) and TRBJ2-4; 7 nucleotides agree with TRBD1. The V gene's germline CDR1 is LGHDT and CDR2 YNNKEL (reference sequence). The CDR3 is 14 amino acids. With V trimmed by 4 bases and J by 1 base, 1 base remained unmatched. The CDR3 nucleotides are TGTGCCAGCAGCCCGGACAGGGCCAAAAACATTCAGTACTTC. Protein product: CASSPDRAKNIQYF.

CDR3: CASSEDSSLDEQFF. The CDR3 DNA is TGTGCCAGCAGTGAGGACAGTTCTCTTGATGAGCAGTTCTTC. The rearrangement uses TRBV2 and TRBJ2-1, with TRBD1 as a possible D gene (6 bases). Germline assignment: CDR1 SNHLY and CDR2 FYNNEI. The CDR3 runs 14 residues. With 3 bases removed from V and 8 bases from J, the gap between germline ends came to 14 bases.

As DNA, the CDR3 is TGCGCCAGCAGCTTCCGGGAGTACACTGAAGCTTTCTTT. Protein: CASSFREYTEAFF. The V gene is TRBV5-1, the J gene TRBJ1-1; no firm D call. CDR3 size: 13 residues. V gave up 2 bases and J gave up 3 bases, with 8 bases separating them. Germline CDR1 reads SGHRS; CDR2 reads YFSETQ.

The rearrangement joins TRBV4-1 to TRBJ1-2, with D perhaps matching TRBD1 (6 bases). V was clipped by 0 bases and J by 7 bases, with 18 bases between them. The CDR3 runs 16 residues. Germline V gives CDR1 MGHRA, CDR2 YSYEKL. Here the CDR3 reads CASSQEVQGAFGGYTF. CDR3 coding DNA: TGCGCCAGCAGCCAAGAAGTACAGGGTGCGTTTGGTGGCTACACCTTC.

V is TRBV7-9 and J is TRBJ1-2, with 8 positions matching TRBD1. Germline values: CDR1 SEHNR, CDR2 FQNEAQ (reference sequence). The V gene end was trimmed by 5 bases and the J gene end by 4 bases; junction bases not matched to a gene: 9. The CDR3 length is 15 residues. The CDR3 region is CASSAQGDYSYGYTF. CDR3 DNA sequence: TGTGCCAGCAGCGCACAGGGGGATTATTCCTATGGCTACACCTTC. The whole variable domain, remainder taken from reference TRBV7-9 and TRBJ1-2, is DTGVSQNPRHKITKRGQNVTFRCDPISEHNRLYWYRQTLGQGPEFLTYFQNEAQLEKSRLLSDRFSAERPKGSFSTLEIQRTEQGDSAMYLCASSAQGDYSYGYTFGSGTRLTVV.

The chain recombines TRBV7-9 with TRBJ2-5, with D maybe TRBD2 (6 bases). This CDR3 spans 14 amino acids. Per the germline V gene, CDR1 is SEHNR and CDR2 is FQNEAQ (reference sequence). Trimming stripped 3 bases from V and 1 base from J, with 9 bases between. DNA of the CDR3: TGTGCCAGCAGCTTTGGGGGAGGCCAAGAGACCCAGTACTTC. Its translation is CASSFGGGQETQYF.

The CDR3 region is CASSLKGGFHTQYF. The CDR3 DNA reads TGTGCCAGCAGTTTGAAGGGAGGGTTTCATACGCAGTATTTT. The rearrangement links TRBV28 to TRBJ2-3, with 7 bases that match TRBD2. Germline CDR1 reads MDHEN; CDR2 reads SYDVKM. V trimming: 3 bases; J trimming: 7 bases; junction bases outside the gene matches: 7. This CDR3 is built from 14 residues. The full variable domain, with the rest looked up from reference TRBV28 and TRBJ2-3, is DVKVTQSSRYLVKRTGEKVFLECVQDMDHENMFWYRQDPGLGLRLIYFSYDVKMKEKGDIPEGYSVSREKKERFSLILESASTNQTSMYLCASSLKGGFHTQYFGPGTRLTVL.

This chain joins TRBV5-1 and TRBJ1-1; tentative D call: TRBD1 (6 bases). CDR1 SGHRS and CDR2 YFSETQ come from the germline V gene. The CDR3 runs 15 residues. V lost 1 base and J lost 6, with 16 bases in between. CDR3 sequence reads: CASSLNRELVAEAFF. CDR3 nucleotide sequence: TGCGCCAGCAGCTTGAACAGGGAGTTGGTCGCTGAAGCTTTCTTT.

In nucleotides, the CDR3 is TGTGCCAGCAGTTTCAGGACACCGAATGGAAATGAGCAGTTCTTC. This translates into CASSFRTPNGNEQFF. This chain links TRBV27 with TRBJ2-1, with D perhaps TRBD1 (5 bases). Looked up from germline, CDR1 is MNHEY and CDR2 is SMNVEV (reference sequence). V was trimmed by 3 bases and J by 7 bases, leaving 16 bases between them. The CDR3 is 15 residues long.

The rearrangement links TRBV5-6 to TRBJ1-1; TRBD1 aligns across 10 bases. The CDR3 contains 17 residues. J was trimmed by 5 bases and V by 0 bases; bases with no gene match: 10. CDR1 is SGHDT and CDR2 is YYEEEE in the germline V gene. The CDR3, as DNA: TGTGCCAGCAGCTTGGTCCCGGGACAGGGGTGGAAGACTGAAGCTTTCTTT. Protein sequence: CASSLVPGQGWKTEAFF.

J is TRBJ1-1 and V is TRBV2, with D perhaps matching TRBD1 (5 bases). The CDR3 extends over 11 amino acids. The V and J ends lost 6 bases and 7 bases respectively, with 9 bases between them. CDR1 and CDR2 (germline): SNHLY, FYNNEI. The CDR3 protein is CASRKTVEAFF. Written as DNA, the CDR3 is TGTGCCAGCAGGAAGACAGTTGAAGCTTTCTTT.

The chain is built from TRBV7-2 and TRBJ2-5; a possible D gene is TRBD2 (6 bases). This CDR3 has 14 amino acids. Germline V gives CDR1 SGHTA, CDR2 FQGNSA. V lost 4 bases to trimming and J lost 5 bases, with 14 bases between them. Here the CDR3 DNA reads TGTGCCAGCAGCTCCATGGGAGGTGACGAGACCCAGTACTTC. Translating gives CASSSMGGDETQYF.

V is TRBV7-9 and J is TRBJ2-1; the match to TRBD1 covers 7 bases. Trimming at V came to 3 bases and at J to 7 bases, leaving 6 bases not matched to a gene. Germline V gives CDR1 SEHNR, CDR2 FQNEAQ (reference sequence). This CDR3 spans 14 amino acids. This CDR3 is CASSLSGGSNEQFF. The DNA of the CDR3 is TGTGCCAGCAGCTTGTCAGGGGGAAGTAATGAGCAGTTCTTC.

The chain couples TRBV25-1 to TRBJ1-4; no definite D call. Between the trimmed V and J ends, which lost 6 bases and 8 bases, there was a span of 19 bases. Germline CDR1 MGHDK, CDR2 SYGVNS. The CDR3 length is 15 residues. CDR3 in DNA: TGTGCCAGCAGAGCTCCCCGGGCAGGAGGGGAAAAACTGTTTTTT. Its translation is CASRAPRAGGEKLFF.

This clone came up a few times. V and J are TRBV2 and TRBJ2-7; maybe TRBD2 (6 bases). Germline CDR1 reads SNHLY; CDR2 reads FYNNEI. V was shortened by 6 bases and J by 2 bases, with 14 bases between the two germline ends. CDR3 length: 14 amino acids. The CDR3 spells CASRWSGATYEQYF. In DNA, the CDR3 is TGTGCCAGCAGGTGGTCGGGAGCAACCTACGAGCAGTACTTC. Supplemented by reference TRBV2 and TRBJ2-7, the full variable domain reads EPEVTQTPSHQVTQMGQEVILRCVPISNHLYFYWYRQILGQKVEFLVSFYNNEISEKSEIFDDQFSVERPDGSNFTLKIRSTKLEDSAMYFCASRWSGATYEQYFGPGTRLTVT.

The chain uses TRBV19 and TRBJ1-2; tentative D call: TRBD1 (5 bases). Germline-derived CDR1 and CDR2 are LNHDA and SQIVND (reference sequence). Trimming removed 2 bases at V and 5 bases at J, with 9 bases between. The CDR3 extends over 13 amino acids. The CDR3 DNA reads as TGTGCCAGTAGTATACAGGGACTATATGGCTACACCTTC. This translates into CASSIQGLYGYTF.